The present TCR beta chain was sequenced within a study of blood T cells in healthy people across ages. The study's findings and limits: In long-lived donors, naive CD4+ cell counts and diversity exceeded those of aged donors. Using unsorted PBMCs precluded a conclusive naive versus antigen-experienced comparison.

Per the germline V gene, CDR1 is MNHEY and CDR2 is SVGEGT. The CDR3 has 15 residues. Primed by a sample-barcoded 5' primer and a J-beta primer mix, a second PCR proceeded for about 6 to 11 cycles. Sequencing of every sample gave 2.5 million or more CDR3-containing paired-end reads. TCRdb called the 5' RACE reads again in MiXCR, with one record for every CDR3 protein. The table has about 1,500,000 distinct CDR3 sequences, over 25% seen once. On this clonotype: Its antigen is not identified.

This TCR was recovered from a woman aged 25 to 39 in good health. The sequenced sample was blood. This chain joins TRBV6-2 or TRBV6-3 and TRBJ2-4; tentative D call: TRBD2 (6 bases). The end of the DNA aligns better with TRBJ2-7, so the J call may be wrong. DNA of the CDR3: TGTGCCAGCAGTTACTCTGTCCGGGGGAGGAACGAGCAGTACTTC. It codes for CASSYSVRGRNEQYF.